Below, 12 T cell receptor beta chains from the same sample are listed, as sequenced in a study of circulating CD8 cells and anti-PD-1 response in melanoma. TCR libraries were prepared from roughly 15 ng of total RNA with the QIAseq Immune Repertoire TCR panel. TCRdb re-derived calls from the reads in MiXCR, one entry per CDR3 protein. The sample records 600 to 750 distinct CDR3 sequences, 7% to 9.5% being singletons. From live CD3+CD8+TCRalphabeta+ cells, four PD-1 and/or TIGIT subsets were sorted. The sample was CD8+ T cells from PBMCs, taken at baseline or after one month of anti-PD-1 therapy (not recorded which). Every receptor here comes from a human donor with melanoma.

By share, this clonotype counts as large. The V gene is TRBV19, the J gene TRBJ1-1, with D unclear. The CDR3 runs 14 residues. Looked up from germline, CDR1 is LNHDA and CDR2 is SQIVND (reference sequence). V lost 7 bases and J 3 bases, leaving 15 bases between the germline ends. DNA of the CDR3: TGTGCCAGTACCCAAGGACGGGAGGACACTGAAGCTTTCTTT. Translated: CASTQGREDTEAFF.

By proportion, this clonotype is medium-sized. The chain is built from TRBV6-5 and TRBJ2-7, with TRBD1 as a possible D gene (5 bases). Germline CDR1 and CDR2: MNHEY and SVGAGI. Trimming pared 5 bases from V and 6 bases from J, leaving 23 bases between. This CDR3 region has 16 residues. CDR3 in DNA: TGTGCCAGCAGTCCAACGACAGCGTTTACCCTCGGCGAGCAGTACTTC. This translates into CASSPTTAFTLGEQYF.

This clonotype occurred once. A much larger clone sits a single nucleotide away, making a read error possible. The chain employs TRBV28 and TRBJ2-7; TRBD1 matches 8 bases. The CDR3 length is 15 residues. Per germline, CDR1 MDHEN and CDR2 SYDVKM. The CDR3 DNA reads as TGTGCCAGCAGTCCTCGGACAGGGAGCTCCCACGAGCAGTACTTC. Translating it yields CASSPRTGSSHEQYF.

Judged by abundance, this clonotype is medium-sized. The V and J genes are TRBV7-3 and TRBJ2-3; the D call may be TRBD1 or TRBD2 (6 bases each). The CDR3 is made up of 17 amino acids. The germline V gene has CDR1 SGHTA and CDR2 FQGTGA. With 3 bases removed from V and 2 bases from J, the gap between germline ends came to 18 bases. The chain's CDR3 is CASSFAVNGGPTDTQYF. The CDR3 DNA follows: TGTGCCAGCAGCTTCGCGGTGAATGGGGGGCCCACAGATACGCAGTATTTT.

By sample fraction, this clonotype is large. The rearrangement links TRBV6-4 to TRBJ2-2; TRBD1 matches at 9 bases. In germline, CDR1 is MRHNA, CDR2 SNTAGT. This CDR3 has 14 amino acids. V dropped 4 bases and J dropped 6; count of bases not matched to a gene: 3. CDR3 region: CASSVGQGPGELFF. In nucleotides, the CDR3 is TGTGCCAGCAGTGTCGGACAGGGGCCCGGGGAGCTGTTTTTT.

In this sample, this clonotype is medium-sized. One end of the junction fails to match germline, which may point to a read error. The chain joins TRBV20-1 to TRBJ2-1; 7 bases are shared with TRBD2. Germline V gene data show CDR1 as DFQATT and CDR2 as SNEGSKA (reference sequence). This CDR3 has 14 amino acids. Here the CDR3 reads CSASDGGDYKEQFF. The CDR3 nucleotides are TGCAGTGCTAGTGACGGCGGGGACTACAAAGAGCAGTTCTTC.

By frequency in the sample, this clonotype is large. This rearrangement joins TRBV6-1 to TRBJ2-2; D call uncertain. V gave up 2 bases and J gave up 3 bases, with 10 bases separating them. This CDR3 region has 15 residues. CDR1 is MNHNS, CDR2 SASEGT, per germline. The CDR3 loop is CASSEKGMDTGELFF. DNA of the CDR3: TGTGCCAGCAGTGAAAAAGGGATGGACACCGGGGAGCTGTTTTTT.

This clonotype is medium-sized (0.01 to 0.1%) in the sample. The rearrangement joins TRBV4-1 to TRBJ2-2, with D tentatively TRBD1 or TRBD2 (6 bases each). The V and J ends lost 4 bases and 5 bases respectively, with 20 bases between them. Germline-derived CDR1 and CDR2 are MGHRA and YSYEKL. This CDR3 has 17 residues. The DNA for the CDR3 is TGCGCCAGCAGCCCGCGAGGGGGGCACCTTGGGACCGGGGAGCTGTTTTTT. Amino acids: CASSPRGGHLGTGELFF.

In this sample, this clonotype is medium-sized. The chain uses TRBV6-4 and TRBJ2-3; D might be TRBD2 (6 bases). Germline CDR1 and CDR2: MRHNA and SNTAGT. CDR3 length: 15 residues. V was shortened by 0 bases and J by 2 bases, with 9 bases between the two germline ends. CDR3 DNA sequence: TGTGCCAGCAGTGACTCGCCGGGAGACACAGATACGCAGTATTTT. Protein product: CASSDSPGDTDTQYF.

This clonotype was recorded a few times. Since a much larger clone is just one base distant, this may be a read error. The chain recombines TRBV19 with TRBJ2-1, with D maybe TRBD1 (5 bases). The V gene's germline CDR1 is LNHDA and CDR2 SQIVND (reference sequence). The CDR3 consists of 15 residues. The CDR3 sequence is CASAPPDIQSHELFF. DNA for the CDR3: TGTGCCAGTGCCCCTCCGGACATCCAGTCCCATGAGCTGTTCTTC.

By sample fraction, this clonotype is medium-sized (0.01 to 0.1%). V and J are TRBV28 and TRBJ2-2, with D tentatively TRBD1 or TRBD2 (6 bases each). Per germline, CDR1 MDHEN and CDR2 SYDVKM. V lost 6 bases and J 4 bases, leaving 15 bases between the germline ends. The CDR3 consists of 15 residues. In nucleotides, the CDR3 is TGTGCCAGCAGGCCCCACAGGGAGGTCACCGGGGAGCTGTTTTTT. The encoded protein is CASRPHREVTGELFF.

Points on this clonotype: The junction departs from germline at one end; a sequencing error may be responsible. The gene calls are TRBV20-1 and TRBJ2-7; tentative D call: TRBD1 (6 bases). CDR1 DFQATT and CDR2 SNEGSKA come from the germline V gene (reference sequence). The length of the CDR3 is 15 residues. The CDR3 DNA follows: TGCAGTGCTGTACCGACAGGAGTCAGCTACGAAAGGCAGTATTTC. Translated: CSAVPTGVSYERQYF.